Following are 15 T cell receptor beta chains from one sample sequenced in a study of regulatory T cells in long-lasting Graves disease. Time point reported: persistent/refractory GD, antithyroid drugs over 5 years with positive TRAb. Extracted PBMC RNA gave rise to the TCR library. Both iRepertoire HTBI primers and Arm-PCR of CDR3 regions were used to build the TCR beta libraries. TCRdb re-called the multiplex PCR reads through MiXCR, storing one row per CDR3 protein. The sample shows 700,000 or so distinct CDR3 sequences, 25% to 35% of them seen only once. Sequences were derived from peripheral blood mononuclear cells (PBMCs), sampled when the disease was refractory, from a patient treated with antithyroid drugs. The source of these receptors is a female donor with Graves disease.

DNA of the CDR3: TGTGCCAGCAGCTTGGCCAGTCCTAACTATGGCTACACCTTC. It specifies CASSLASPNYGYTF. The genes are TRBV5-6 and TRBJ1-2; D unclear. Trimming took off 0 bases at V and 0 bases at J, with 6 bases between the two ends. The CDR3 is 14 residues long. The germline gives CDR1 SGHDT, CDR2 YYEEEE.

The chain is built from TRBV6-5 and TRBJ1-5; D is unclear. Trimming pared 4 bases from V and 7 bases from J, leaving 11 bases between. Germline CDR1 is MNHEY and CDR2 is SVGAGI. This CDR3 is built from 13 residues. This CDR3 is CASSSIRVQPQHF. In DNA form, the CDR3 reads TGTGCCAGCAGTTCCATTAGGGTCCAGCCCCAGCATTTT.

The genes are TRBV30 and TRBJ1-1; D is possibly TRBD1 (5 bases). The CDR3 sequence is 19 residues long. Germline V gene sequence: CDR1 GTSNPN, CDR2 SVGIG (reference sequence). The V and J ends lost 6 bases and 0 bases respectively, with 29 bases between them. CDR3 sequence: CACTLPETAGTYMNTEAFF. In DNA form, the CDR3 reads TGTGCCTGCACCCTCCCCGAGACAGCCGGAACATACATGAACACTGAAGCTTTCTTT.

The chain carries TRBV20-1 and TRBJ1-2; D not certain. Deletions cut 3 bases from V and 3 bases from J, with 14 bases between. Germline V gene lookup returns CDR1 DFQATT and CDR2 SNEGSKA (reference sequence). The CDR3 runs 14 residues. CDR3 protein: CSASASPADYGYTF. Here the CDR3 DNA reads TGCAGTGCTAGTGCGTCCCCTGCTGACTATGGCTACACCTTC.

This clonotype was detected ten times or more. The chain recombines TRBV6-1 with TRBJ2-2, with TRBD1 matching 8 bases. This CDR3 has 14 residues. CDR1 and CDR2 (germline): MNHNS, SASEGT. Unmatched junction bases numbered 1, after V lost 6 bases and J lost 1 base. In DNA, the CDR3 is TGTGCCAGCAGAGGGACAGGGAACACCGGGGAGCTGTTTTTT. Residues: CASRGTGNTGELFF.

This clonotype was found many times. At one end, the junction sequence differs from germline, possibly due to a read error. This chain connects TRBV6-2 or TRBV6-3 to TRBJ1-2; D not resolved. Germline V gene data show CDR1 as MNHEY and CDR2 as SVGEGT. This CDR3 has 12 amino acids. As DNA, the CDR3 is TGTGCCAGCAGTGAAGTCGTGGGAGAGCGGCGCTTC. Encoded protein: CASSEVVGERRF.

In its sample, this clonotype was seen a few times. This sequence joins TRBV7-9 and TRBJ1-5, with TRBD1 matching over 9 bases. The germline gives CDR1 SEHNR, CDR2 FQNEAQ (reference sequence). J gave up 3 bases and V 4 bases, and 4 bases lay outside the gene matches. There are 15 residues in the CDR3. In nucleotides, the CDR3 is TGTGCCAGCAGCTCGGGACAGGGCCCCAATCAGCCCCAGCATTTT. Translating gives CASSSGQGPNQPQHF.

The chain recombines TRBV12-3 or TRBV12-4 with TRBJ1-1, with TRBD1 matching 7 bases. V shed 7 bases, J shed 1 base, and the junction held 6 bases outside the gene matches. CDR3 length: 14 residues. For the CDR3, the DNA is TGTGCCAGCAAACAGAGGACAGGGAACACTGAAGCTTTCTTT. Its translation is CASKQRTGNTEAFF.

The chain carries TRBV28 and TRBJ1-5, with 11 bases lining up with TRBD1. The germline V gene has CDR1 MDHEN and CDR2 SYDVKM. J was trimmed by 5 bases and V by 4 bases; bases with no gene match: 4. The CDR3 is 15 residues long. The DNA of the CDR3 is TGTGCCAGCAGTTCGGGACAGGGGGGGGATCAGCCCCAGCATTTT. This sequence encodes CASSSGQGGDQPQHF.

This clonotype appeared a few times. The V gene is TRBV30, the J gene TRBJ1-2, with unresolved D. The CDR3 spans 13 residues. Germline V lookup: CDR1 GTSNPN, CDR2 SVGIG (reference sequence). Trimming stripped 1 base from V and 7 bases from J, with 13 bases between. The CDR3 region is CAWSANPGGGYTF. The CDR3 DNA reads TGTGCCTGGAGTGCCAACCCGGGAGGTGGCTACACCTTC.

At least ten counts were recorded for this clonotype. The rearrangement joins TRBV28 to TRBJ1-2; 7 bases match TRBD1. The CDR3 is made up of 14 amino acids. The germline gives CDR1 MDHEN, CDR2 SYDVKM. Germline trimming cut 6 bases from V and 2 bases from J; bases unmatched to any gene: 6. The CDR3, as DNA: TGTGCCAGCAGCGCCCGGGACAGAAACTATGGCTACACCTTC. Protein product: CASSARDRNYGYTF.

In its sample, this clonotype was seen a few times. The chain carries TRBV2 and TRBJ1-6, with D possibly TRBD1 on 6 matching bases. The CDR3 is 13 residues long. V lost 5 bases to trimming and J lost 4 bases, with 6 bases between them. Germline V gives CDR1 SNHLY, CDR2 FYNNEI. CDR3 amino acids: CASSTGYNSPLHF. Written as DNA, the CDR3 is TGTGCCAGCAGTACAGGGTATAATTCACCCCTCCACTTT.

The chain couples TRBV7-9 to TRBJ2-1; 7 positions agree with TRBD1. Per the germline V gene, CDR1 is SEHNR and CDR2 is FQNEAQ (reference sequence). After removal of 4 bases from V and 12 bases from J, the junction contained 6 bases not matched to a gene. The length of the CDR3 is 12 residues. The CDR3 region has the DNA TGTGCCAGCAGCTCGACAGGGCTTGCGCAGTTCTTC. Translating gives CASSSTGLAQFF. Drawing the rest from reference TRBV7-9 and TRBJ2-1, the complete variable domain is DTGVSQNPRHKITKRGQNVTFRCDPISEHNRLYWYRQTLGQGPEFLTYFQNEAQLEKSRLLSDRFSAERPKGSFSTLEIQRTEQGDSAMYLCASSSTGLAQFFGPGTRLTVL.

The CDR3, as DNA: TGTGCCAGCATGCTTAGAGCGGGGGGCGCGTTCTCTGGGGCCAACGTCCTGACTTTC. The encoded protein is CASMLRAGGAFSGANVLTF. V gene TRBV7-9 combines with J gene TRBJ2-6; 9 bases match TRBD2. Germline V gives CDR1 SEHNR, CDR2 FQNEAQ (reference sequence). The J segment lost 0 bases and the V segment lost 7 bases, leaving 13 bases of the junction unmatched. This CDR3 is 19 amino acids long. The full variable domain, its missing parts supplied by reference TRBV7-9 and TRBJ2-6, is DTGVSQNPRHKITKRGQNVTFRCDPISEHNRLYWYRQTLGQGPEFLTYFQNEAQLEKSRLLSDRFSAERPKGSFSTLEIQRTEQGDSAMYLCASMLRAGGAFSGANVLTFGAGSRLTVL.

This clonotype was detected many times. The chain's CDR3 is CASSPDVHSNQPQHF. The CDR3 DNA reads TGTGCCAGCAGTCCCGACGTCCATAGCAATCAGCCCCAGCATTTT. The genes are TRBV28 and TRBJ1-5, with D unresolved. CDR3 length equals 15 residues. Trimming stripped 5 bases from V and 0 bases from J, with 11 bases between. Germline values: CDR1 MDHEN, CDR2 SYDVKM.